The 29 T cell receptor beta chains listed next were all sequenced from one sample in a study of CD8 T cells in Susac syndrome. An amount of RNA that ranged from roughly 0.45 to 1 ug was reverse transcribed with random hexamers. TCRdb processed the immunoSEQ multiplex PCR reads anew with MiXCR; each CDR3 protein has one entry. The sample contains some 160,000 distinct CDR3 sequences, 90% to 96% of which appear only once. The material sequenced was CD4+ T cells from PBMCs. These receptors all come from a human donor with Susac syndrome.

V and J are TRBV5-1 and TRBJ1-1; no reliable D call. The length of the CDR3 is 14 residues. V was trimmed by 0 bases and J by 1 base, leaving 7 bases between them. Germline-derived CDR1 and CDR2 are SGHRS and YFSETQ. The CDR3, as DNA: TGCGCCAGCAGCTTGGGGGAACCGAACACTGAAGCTTTCTTT. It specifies CASSLGEPNTEAFF. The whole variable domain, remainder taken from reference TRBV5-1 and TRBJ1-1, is KAGVTQTPRYLIKTRGQQVTLSCSPISGHRSVSWYQQTPGQGLQFLFEYFSETQRNKGNFPGRFSGRQFSNSRSEMNVSTLELGDSALYLCASSLGEPNTEAFFGQGTRLTVV.

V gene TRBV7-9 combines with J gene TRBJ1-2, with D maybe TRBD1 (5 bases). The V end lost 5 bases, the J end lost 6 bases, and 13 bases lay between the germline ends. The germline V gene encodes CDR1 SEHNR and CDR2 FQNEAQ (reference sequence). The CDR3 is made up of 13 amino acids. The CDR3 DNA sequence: TGTGCCAGCAGCCCTCAGAGGGGTCATGGCTACACCTTC. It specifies CASSPQRGHGYTF.

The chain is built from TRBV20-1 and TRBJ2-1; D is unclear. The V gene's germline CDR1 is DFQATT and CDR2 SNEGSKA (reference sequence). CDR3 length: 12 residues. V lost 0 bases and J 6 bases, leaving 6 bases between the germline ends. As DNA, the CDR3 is TGCAGTGCTAGAGACAACACCAATGAGCAGTTCTTC. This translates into CSARDNTNEQFF.

The CDR3 DNA sequence: TGTGCCAGCAGTGATTCTCGGACAGGGGGGACCGGGGAGCTGTTTTTT. It specifies CASSDSRTGGTGELFF. The V call is TRBV25-1, the J call TRBJ2-2, with TRBD1 matching 10 bases. The CDR3 covers 16 residues. Per germline, CDR1 MGHDK and CDR2 SYGVNS. V lost 3 bases and J lost 5; bases outside the gene matches: 6.

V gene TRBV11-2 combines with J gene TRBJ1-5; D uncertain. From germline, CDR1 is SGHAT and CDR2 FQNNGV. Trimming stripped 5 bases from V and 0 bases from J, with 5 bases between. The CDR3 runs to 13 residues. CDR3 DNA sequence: TGTGCCAGCAGCGTTTATAGCAATCAGCCCCAGCATTTT. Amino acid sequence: CASSVYSNQPQHF.

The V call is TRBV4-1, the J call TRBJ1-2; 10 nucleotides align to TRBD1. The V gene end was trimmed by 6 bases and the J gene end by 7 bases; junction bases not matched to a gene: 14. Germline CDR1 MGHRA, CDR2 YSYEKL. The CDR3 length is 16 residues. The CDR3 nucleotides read TGCGCCAGCAGTTATCCGCCCGGGACAGGGGTTGCTGGCTACACCTTC. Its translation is CASSYPPGTGVAGYTF.

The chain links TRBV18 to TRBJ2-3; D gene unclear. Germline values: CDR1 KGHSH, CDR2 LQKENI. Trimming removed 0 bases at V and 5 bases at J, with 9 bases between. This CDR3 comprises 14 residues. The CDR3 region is CASSPPPRGDTQYF. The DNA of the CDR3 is TGTGCCAGCTCACCACCCCCGCGAGGAGATACGCAGTATTTT.

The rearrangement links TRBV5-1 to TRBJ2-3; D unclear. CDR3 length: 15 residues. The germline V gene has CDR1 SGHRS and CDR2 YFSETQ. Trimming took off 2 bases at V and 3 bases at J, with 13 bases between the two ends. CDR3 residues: CASSFGLVSTDTQYF. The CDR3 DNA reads TGCGCCAGCAGCTTCGGCCTAGTGAGTACAGATACGCAGTATTTT.

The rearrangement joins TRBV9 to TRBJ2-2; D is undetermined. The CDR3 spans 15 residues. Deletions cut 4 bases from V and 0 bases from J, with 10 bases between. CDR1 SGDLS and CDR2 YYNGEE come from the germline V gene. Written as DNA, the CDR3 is TGTGCCAGCAGCACCGGACCCACGAACACCGGGGAGCTGTTTTTT. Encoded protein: CASSTGPTNTGELFF.

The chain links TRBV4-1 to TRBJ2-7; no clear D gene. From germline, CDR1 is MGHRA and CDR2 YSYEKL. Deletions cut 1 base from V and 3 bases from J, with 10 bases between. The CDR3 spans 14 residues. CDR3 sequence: CASSQGLRSYEQYF. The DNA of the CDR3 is TGCGCCAGCAGCCAAGGTTTGCGTAGCTACGAGCAGTACTTC.

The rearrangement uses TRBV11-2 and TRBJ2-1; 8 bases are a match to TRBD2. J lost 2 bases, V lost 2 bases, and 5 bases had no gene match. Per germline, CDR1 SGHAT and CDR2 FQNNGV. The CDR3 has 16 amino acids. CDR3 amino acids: CASSLSREGPYNEQFF. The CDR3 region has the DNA TGTGCCAGCAGCTTATCCCGGGAGGGCCCCTACAATGAGCAGTTCTTC.

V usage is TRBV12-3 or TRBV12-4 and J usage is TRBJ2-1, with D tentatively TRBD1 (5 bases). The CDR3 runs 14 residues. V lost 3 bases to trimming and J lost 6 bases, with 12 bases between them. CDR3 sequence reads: CASSFGQGGNEQFF. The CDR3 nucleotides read TGTGCCAGCAGTTTCGGGCAGGGTGGCAATGAGCAGTTCTTC.

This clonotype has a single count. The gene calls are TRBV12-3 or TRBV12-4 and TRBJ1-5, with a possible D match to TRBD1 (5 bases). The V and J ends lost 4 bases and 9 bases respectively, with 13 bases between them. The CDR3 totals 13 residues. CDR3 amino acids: CASSYRSSRPQHF. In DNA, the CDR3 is TGTGCCAGCAGTTACAGGTCCTCTCGGCCCCAGCATTTT.

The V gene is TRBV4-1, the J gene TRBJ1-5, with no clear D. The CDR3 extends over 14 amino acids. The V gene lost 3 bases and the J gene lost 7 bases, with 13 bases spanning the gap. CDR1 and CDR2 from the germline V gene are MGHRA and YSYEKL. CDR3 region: CASSHESVSQPQHF. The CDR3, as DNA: TGCGCCAGCAGCCACGAGTCGGTAAGCCAGCCCCAGCATTTT.

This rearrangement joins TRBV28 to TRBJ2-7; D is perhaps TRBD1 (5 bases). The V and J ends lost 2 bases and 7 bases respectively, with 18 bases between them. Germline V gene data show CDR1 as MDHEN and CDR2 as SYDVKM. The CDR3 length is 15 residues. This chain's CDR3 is CASSLELGPTREQYF. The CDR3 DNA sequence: TGTGCCAGCAGTTTAGAACTGGGGCCTACGAGGGAGCAGTACTTC.

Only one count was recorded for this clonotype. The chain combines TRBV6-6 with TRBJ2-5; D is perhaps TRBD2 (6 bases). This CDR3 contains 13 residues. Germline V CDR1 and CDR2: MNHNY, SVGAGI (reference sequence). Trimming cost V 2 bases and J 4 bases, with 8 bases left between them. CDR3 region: CASSYQGGETQYF. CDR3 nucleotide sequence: TGTGCCAGCAGTTACCAGGGAGGAGAGACCCAGTACTTC.

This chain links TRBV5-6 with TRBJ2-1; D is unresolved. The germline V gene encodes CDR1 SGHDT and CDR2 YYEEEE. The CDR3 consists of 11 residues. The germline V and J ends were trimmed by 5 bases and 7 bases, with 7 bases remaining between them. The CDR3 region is CASSKQNEQFF. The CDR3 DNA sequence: TGTGCCAGCAGTAAGCAGAATGAGCAGTTCTTC.

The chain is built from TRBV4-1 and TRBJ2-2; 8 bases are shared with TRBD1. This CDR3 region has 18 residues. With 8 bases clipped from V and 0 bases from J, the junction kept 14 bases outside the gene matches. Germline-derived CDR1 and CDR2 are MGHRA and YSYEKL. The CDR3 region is CASGRSGTGLPNTGELFF. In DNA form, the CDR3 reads TGCGCCAGCGGACGTAGTGGGACAGGCCTACCGAACACCGGGGAGCTGTTTTTT.

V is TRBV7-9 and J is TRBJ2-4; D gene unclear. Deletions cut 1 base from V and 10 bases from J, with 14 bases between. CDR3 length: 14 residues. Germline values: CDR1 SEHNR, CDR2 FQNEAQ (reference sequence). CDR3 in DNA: TGTGCCAGCAGCTTAGAGGTGGGGTCAAGTATTCAGTACTTC. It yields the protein CASSLEVGSSIQYF.

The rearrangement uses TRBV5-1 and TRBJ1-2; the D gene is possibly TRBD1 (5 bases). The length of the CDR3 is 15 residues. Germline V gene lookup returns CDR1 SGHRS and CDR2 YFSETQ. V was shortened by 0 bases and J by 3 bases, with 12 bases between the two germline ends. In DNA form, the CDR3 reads TGCGCCAGCAGCTTGGAACACCCCAGGGACTATGGCTACACCTTC. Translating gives CASSLEHPRDYGYTF.

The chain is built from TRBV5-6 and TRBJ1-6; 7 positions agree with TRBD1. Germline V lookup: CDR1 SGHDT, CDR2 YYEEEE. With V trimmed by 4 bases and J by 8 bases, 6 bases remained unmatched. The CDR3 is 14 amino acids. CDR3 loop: CASSPGTADSPLHF. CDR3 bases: TGTGCCAGCAGCCCCGGGACAGCCGATTCACCCCTCCACTTT.

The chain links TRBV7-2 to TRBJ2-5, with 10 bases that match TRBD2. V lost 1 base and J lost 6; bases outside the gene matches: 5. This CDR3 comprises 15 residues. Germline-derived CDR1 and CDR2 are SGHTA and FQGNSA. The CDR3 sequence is CASSLVSGGAQTQYF. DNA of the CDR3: TGTGCCAGCAGCTTAGTGAGCGGGGGGGCGCAGACCCAGTACTTC. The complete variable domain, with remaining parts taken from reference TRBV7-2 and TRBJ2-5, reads GAGVSQSPSNKVTEKGKDVELRCDPISGHTALYWYRQSLGQGLEFLIYFQGNSAPDKSGLPSDRFSAERTGGSVSTLTIQRTQQEDSAVYLCASSLVSGGAQTQYFGPGTRLLVL.

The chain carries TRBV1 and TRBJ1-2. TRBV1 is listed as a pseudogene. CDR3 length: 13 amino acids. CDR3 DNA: TGCACCAGCAGCCAAGGGGTCTGCTATGGCTACACCTTC. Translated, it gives CTSSQGVCYGYTF.

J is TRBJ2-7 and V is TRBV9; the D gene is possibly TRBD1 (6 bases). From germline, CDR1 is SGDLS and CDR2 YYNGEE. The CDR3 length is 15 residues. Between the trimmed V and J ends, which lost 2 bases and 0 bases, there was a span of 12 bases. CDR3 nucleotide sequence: TGTGCCAGCAGCGTGAGGACAGACCCCTCCTACGAGCAGTACTTC. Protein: CASSVRTDPSYEQYF. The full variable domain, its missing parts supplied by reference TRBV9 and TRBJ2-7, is DSGVTQTPKHLITATGQRVTLRCSPRSGDLSVYWYQQSLDQGLQFLIQYYNGEERAKGNILERFSAQQFPDLHSELNLSSLELGDSALYFCASSVRTDPSYEQYFGPGTRLTVT.

CDR3 loop: CASSVEDRINQPQHF. The CDR3 nucleotides read TGTGCCAGCAGCGTTGAGGACAGGATCAATCAGCCCCAGCATTTT. J is TRBJ1-5 and V is TRBV9; 7 positions agree with TRBD1. The V gene end was trimmed by 2 bases and the J gene end by 3 bases; junction bases not matched to a gene: 5. The CDR3 covers 15 residues. Germline V lookup: CDR1 SGDLS, CDR2 YYNGEE. Looking up the rest from reference TRBV9 and TRBJ1-5 gives the full variable domain: DSGVTQTPKHLITATGQRVTLRCSPRSGDLSVYWYQQSLDQGLQFLIQYYNGEERAKGNILERFSAQQFPDLHSELNLSSLELGDSALYFCASSVEDRINQPQHFGDGTRLSIL.

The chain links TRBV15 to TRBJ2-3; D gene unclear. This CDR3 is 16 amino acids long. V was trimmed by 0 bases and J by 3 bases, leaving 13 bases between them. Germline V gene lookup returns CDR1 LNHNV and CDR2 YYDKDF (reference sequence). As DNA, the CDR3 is TGTGCCACCAGCAGAGATGTAGGAACAGCTACAGATACGCAGTATTTT. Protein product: CATSRDVGTATDTQYF.

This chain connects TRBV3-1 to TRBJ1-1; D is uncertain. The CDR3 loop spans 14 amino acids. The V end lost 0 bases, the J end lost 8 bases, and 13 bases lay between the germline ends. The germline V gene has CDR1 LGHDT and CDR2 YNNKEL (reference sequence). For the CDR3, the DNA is TGTGCCAGCAGCCAAGATAGTAATCAAGGGGAAGCTTTCTTT. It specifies CASSQDSNQGEAFF.

This chain's CDR3 is CASSLASTLQETQYF. CDR3 nucleotides: TGCGCCAGCAGCTTGGCCAGCACTTTACAAGAGACCCAGTACTTC. The chain employs TRBV5-1 and TRBJ2-5; D remains unclear. Between the trimmed V and J ends, which lost 0 bases and 2 bases, there was a span of 11 bases. The CDR3 is 15 amino acids. From germline, CDR1 is SGHRS and CDR2 YFSETQ.

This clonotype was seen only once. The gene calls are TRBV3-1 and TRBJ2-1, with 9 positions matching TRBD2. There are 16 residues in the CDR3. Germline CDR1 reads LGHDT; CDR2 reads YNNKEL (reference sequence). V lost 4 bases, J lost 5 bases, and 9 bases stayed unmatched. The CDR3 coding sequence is TGTGCCAGCAGCCCACCAGGGCGGGGGGGAGACAATGAGCAGTTCTTC. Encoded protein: CASSPPGRGGDNEQFF.